A single sample is the source of the 20 T cell receptor beta chains below, sequenced in a study of graft-versus-host responses after intestinal transplantation. The assay was immunoSEQ multiplex PCR, and TCRdb's table has in-frame clones only and misses some. In the table there are 15,000 to 20,000 clones, 80% to 95% of which are singletons. The specimen comprised PBMCs, sampled less than 400 days after transplant. All receptors come from a human patient who received an intestinal transplant, so some T cells may come from the graft donor.

This chain joins TRBV19 and TRBJ2-1, with TRBD2 as a possible D gene (6 bases). CDR3 length: 14 residues. The germline V gene has CDR1 LNHDA and CDR2 SQIVND (reference sequence). Trimming took off 6 bases at V and 6 bases at J, with 15 bases between the two ends. CDR3 residues: CASRAYSEGNEQFF. CDR3 coding DNA: TGTGCCAGTAGGGCGTATTCGGAGGGCAATGAGCAGTTCTTC.

The CDR3 nucleotides are TGCGCCAGCAGTGACACACTTAACTATGGCTACACCTTC. It translates to CASSDTLNYGYTF. The rearrangement joins TRBV10-2 to TRBJ1-2; no firm D call. CDR1 and CDR2 (germline): WSHSY, SAAADI. The CDR3 runs 13 residues. Trimming stripped 3 bases from V and 1 base from J, with 6 bases between.

This sequence joins TRBV13 and TRBJ2-5, with D possibly being TRBD1 (6 bases). The CDR3 has 15 amino acids. CDR1 and CDR2 from the germline V gene are PRHDT and FYEKMQ (reference sequence). Trimming took off 6 bases at V and 2 bases at J, with 16 bases between the two ends. The CDR3 bases are TGTGCCAGCAGTTTCCAAGCCACAGGGCAAGAGACCCAGTACTTC. Its protein is CASSFQATGQETQYF.

The rearrangement links TRBV2 to TRBJ1-1; D ambiguous. V was trimmed by 8 bases and J by 4 bases, leaving 11 bases between them. Germline values: CDR1 SNHLY, CDR2 FYNNEI. The CDR3 runs to 12 residues. The CDR3 protein is CASRAGSTEAFF. Written as DNA, the CDR3 is TGTGCCAGCCGGGCAGGAAGCACTGAAGCTTTCTTT. The full variable domain, with the rest looked up from reference TRBV2 and TRBJ1-1, is EPEVTQTPSHQVTQMGQEVILRCVPISNHLYFYWYRQILGQKVEFLVSFYNNEISEKSEIFDDQFSVERPDGSNFTLKIRSTKLEDSAMYFCASRAGSTEAFFGQGTRLTVV.

The table lists this clone with a count of one. The chain uses TRBV29-1 and TRBJ2-3; 8 bases map to TRBD2. This CDR3 spans 13 amino acids. J lost 1 base, V lost 7 bases, and 4 bases had no gene match. CDR1 is SQVTM and CDR2 is ANQGSEA in the germline V gene. The CDR3 reads CSASGRGTDTQYF. The CDR3 DNA sequence: TGCAGCGCCAGCGGGAGAGGCACAGATACGCAGTATTTT.

The rearrangement joins TRBV2 to TRBJ2-5; D perhaps matches TRBD2 (6 bases). CDR3 length: 15 amino acids. The V gene's germline CDR1 is SNHLY and CDR2 FYNNEI. Trimming shortened V by 2 bases and J by 2 bases, and 12 bases separated the two germline ends. The CDR3 here is CASSERYAGQETQYF. DNA of the CDR3: TGTGCCAGCAGTGAAAGATATGCGGGACAAGAGACCCAGTACTTC.

This chain connects TRBV5-1 to TRBJ1-3, with 9 bases that match TRBD1. The CDR3 extends over 17 amino acids. Germline CDR1 is SGHRS and CDR2 is YFSETQ. Germline trimming cut 0 bases from V and 0 bases from J; bases unmatched to any gene: 4. CDR3 region: CASSLVPTGGSGNTIYF. The CDR3 DNA reads as TGCGCCAGCAGCTTGGTGCCGACAGGGGGCTCTGGAAACACCATATATTTT.

Only one count was recorded for this clone. The rearrangement joins TRBV6-1 to TRBJ1-5; TRBD1 might be the D (5 bases). V shed 2 bases and J shed 4 bases, with 15 bases lying between them. There are 16 residues in the CDR3. The germline V gene encodes CDR1 MNHNS and CDR2 SASEGT. This CDR3 is CASSEPGPGGNQPQHF. CDR3 sequence (DNA): TGTGCCAGCAGTGAACCTGGGCCCGGGGGGAATCAGCCCCAGCATTTT.

The genes are TRBV27 and TRBJ2-3, with D perhaps TRBD1 (5 bases). The V and J ends lost 6 bases and 0 bases respectively, with 13 bases between them. Germline V CDR1 and CDR2: MNHEY, SMNVEV (reference sequence). This CDR3 is built from 15 residues. The CDR3 region is CASSEDTTSTDTQYF. In nucleotides, the CDR3 is TGTGCCAGCAGCGAGGACACTACTAGCACAGATACGCAGTATTTT.

The rearrangement links TRBV7-2 to TRBJ2-7; 7 nucleotides agree with TRBD1. Germline V gives CDR1 SGHTA, CDR2 FQGNSA. With 3 bases clipped from V and 4 bases from J, the junction kept 0 bases outside the gene matches. This CDR3 contains 12 residues. The chain's CDR3 is CASSLTGYEQYF. CDR3 bases: TGTGCCAGCAGCTTGACAGGGTACGAGCAGTACTTC.

The rearrangement joins TRBV4-1 to TRBJ1-5, with 7 bases fitting TRBD1. Germline-derived CDR1 and CDR2 are MGHRA and YSYEKL. The CDR3 consists of 14 residues. V was pared by 2 bases and J by 4 bases, with 2 bases of the junction left unmatched. The CDR3: CASSQPDRNQPQHF. CDR3 in DNA: TGCGCCAGCAGCCAACCGGACAGGAATCAGCCCCAGCATTTT.

The gene calls are TRBV7-6 and TRBJ2-3; TRBD2 might be the D (5 bases). CDR1 and CDR2 (germline): SGHVS, FNYEAQ. V was shortened by 0 bases and J by 2 bases, with 12 bases between the two germline ends. This CDR3 has 16 amino acids. The CDR3 reads CASSLASLAYTDTQYF. The CDR3 bases are TGTGCCAGCAGCTTAGCGAGCCTAGCTTACACAGATACGCAGTATTTT.

The chain joins TRBV6-1 to TRBJ1-4; D call uncertain. Trimming shortened V by 0 bases and J by 13 bases, and 15 bases separated the two germline ends. CDR1 MNHNS and CDR2 SASEGT come from the germline V gene. The CDR3 is 14 residues long. This CDR3 is CASSEASRGNVLFF. The CDR3 region has the DNA TGTGCCAGCAGTGAAGCATCGAGAGGGAACGTACTGTTTTTT.

V usage is TRBV9 and J usage is TRBJ2-1; 10 bases map to TRBD1. Per germline, CDR1 SGDLS and CDR2 YYNGEE. Unmatched junction bases numbered 15, after V lost 3 bases and J lost 9 bases. This CDR3 comprises 17 residues. Here the CDR3 DNA reads TGTGCCAGCAGCGCCCCCACCGGGACAGGGGCCAGGGGTGAGCAGTTCTTC. Translating it yields CASSAPTGTGARGEQFF.

V and J are TRBV1 and TRBJ2-1; the table's TRBD2 call for D was not verified on the DNA. TRBV1 is a documented pseudogene. CDR3 length: 19 residues. The CDR3 region is CTSSQIKRLAGECGGEQFF. The CDR3 DNA is TGCACCAGCAGCCAAATCAAGAGATTAGCGGGAGAATGTGGAGGTGAGCAGTTCTTC.

The gene calls are TRBV2 and TRBJ2-5, with 14 bases identical to TRBD2. Germline V CDR1 and CDR2: SNHLY, FYNNEI. The CDR3 spans 18 residues. V was clipped by 6 bases and J by 2 bases; unmatched bases: 11. The CDR3 is CASRGPGTSGSKQETQYF. CDR3 nucleotide sequence: TGTGCCAGCAGGGGACCCGGGACTAGCGGGAGCAAACAAGAGACCCAGTACTTC.

The chain couples TRBV13 to TRBJ2-1; 15 bases are a match to TRBD2. This CDR3 contains 18 residues. Germline assignment: CDR1 PRHDT and CDR2 FYEKMQ (reference sequence). Trimming took 5 bases from V and 1 from J; bases not matched to a gene: 6. CDR3 protein: CASSTRTSGGVSYNEQFF. In DNA, the CDR3 is TGTGCCAGCAGCACGCGGACTAGCGGGGGGGTATCCTACAATGAGCAGTTCTTC. The variable domain in full, with the rest retrieved from reference TRBV13 and TRBJ2-1, is AAGVIQSPRHLIKEKRETATLKCYPIPRHDTVYWYQQGPGQDPQFLISFYEKMQSDKGSIPDRFSAQQFSDYHSELNMSSLELGDSALYFCASSTRTSGGVSYNEQFFGPGTRLTVL.

The chain carries TRBV28 and TRBJ1-2; 9 positions agree with TRBD1. This CDR3 contains 14 residues. V was pared by 5 bases and J by 3 bases, with 4 bases of the junction left unmatched. The germline V gene encodes CDR1 MDHEN and CDR2 SYDVKM. CDR3 nucleotides: TGTGCCAGCAGTATGAGACAGGGGGACTATGGCTACACCTTC. Residues: CASSMRQGDYGYTF.

The J gene is TRBJ1-5, the V gene TRBV11-2; maybe TRBD1 (6 bases). The CDR3 has 13 amino acids. The germline gives CDR1 SGHAT, CDR2 FQNNGV. The V end was cut by 2 bases, the J end by 5 bases, with 7 bases between. This chain's CDR3 is CASSLNRDQPQHF. Written as DNA, the CDR3 is TGTGCCAGCAGCTTAAACAGGGATCAGCCCCAGCATTTT. The complete variable domain, with remaining parts taken from reference TRBV11-2 and TRBJ1-5, reads EAGVAQSPRYKIIEKRQSVAFWCNPISGHATLYWYQQILGQGPKLLIQFQNNGVVDDSQLPKDRFSAERLKGVDSTLKIQPAKLEDSAVYLCASSLNRDQPQHFGDGTRLSIL.

This rearrangement joins TRBV11-3 to TRBJ2-5; D gene uncertain. This CDR3 contains 13 residues. Looked up from germline, CDR1 is SGHNT and CDR2 is YENEEA. V shed 0 bases and J shed 5 bases, with 7 bases lying between them. The CDR3: CASSLDRWETQYF. Here the CDR3 DNA reads TGTGCCAGCAGCTTAGATCGATGGGAGACCCAGTACTTC. The full variable domain, completed using reference TRBV11-3 and TRBJ2-5, is EAGVVQSPRYKIIEKKQPVAFWCNPISGHNTLYWYLQNLGQGPELLIRYENEEAVDDSQLPKDRFSAERLKGVDSTLKIQPAELGDSAVYLCASSLDRWETQYFGPGTRLLVL.